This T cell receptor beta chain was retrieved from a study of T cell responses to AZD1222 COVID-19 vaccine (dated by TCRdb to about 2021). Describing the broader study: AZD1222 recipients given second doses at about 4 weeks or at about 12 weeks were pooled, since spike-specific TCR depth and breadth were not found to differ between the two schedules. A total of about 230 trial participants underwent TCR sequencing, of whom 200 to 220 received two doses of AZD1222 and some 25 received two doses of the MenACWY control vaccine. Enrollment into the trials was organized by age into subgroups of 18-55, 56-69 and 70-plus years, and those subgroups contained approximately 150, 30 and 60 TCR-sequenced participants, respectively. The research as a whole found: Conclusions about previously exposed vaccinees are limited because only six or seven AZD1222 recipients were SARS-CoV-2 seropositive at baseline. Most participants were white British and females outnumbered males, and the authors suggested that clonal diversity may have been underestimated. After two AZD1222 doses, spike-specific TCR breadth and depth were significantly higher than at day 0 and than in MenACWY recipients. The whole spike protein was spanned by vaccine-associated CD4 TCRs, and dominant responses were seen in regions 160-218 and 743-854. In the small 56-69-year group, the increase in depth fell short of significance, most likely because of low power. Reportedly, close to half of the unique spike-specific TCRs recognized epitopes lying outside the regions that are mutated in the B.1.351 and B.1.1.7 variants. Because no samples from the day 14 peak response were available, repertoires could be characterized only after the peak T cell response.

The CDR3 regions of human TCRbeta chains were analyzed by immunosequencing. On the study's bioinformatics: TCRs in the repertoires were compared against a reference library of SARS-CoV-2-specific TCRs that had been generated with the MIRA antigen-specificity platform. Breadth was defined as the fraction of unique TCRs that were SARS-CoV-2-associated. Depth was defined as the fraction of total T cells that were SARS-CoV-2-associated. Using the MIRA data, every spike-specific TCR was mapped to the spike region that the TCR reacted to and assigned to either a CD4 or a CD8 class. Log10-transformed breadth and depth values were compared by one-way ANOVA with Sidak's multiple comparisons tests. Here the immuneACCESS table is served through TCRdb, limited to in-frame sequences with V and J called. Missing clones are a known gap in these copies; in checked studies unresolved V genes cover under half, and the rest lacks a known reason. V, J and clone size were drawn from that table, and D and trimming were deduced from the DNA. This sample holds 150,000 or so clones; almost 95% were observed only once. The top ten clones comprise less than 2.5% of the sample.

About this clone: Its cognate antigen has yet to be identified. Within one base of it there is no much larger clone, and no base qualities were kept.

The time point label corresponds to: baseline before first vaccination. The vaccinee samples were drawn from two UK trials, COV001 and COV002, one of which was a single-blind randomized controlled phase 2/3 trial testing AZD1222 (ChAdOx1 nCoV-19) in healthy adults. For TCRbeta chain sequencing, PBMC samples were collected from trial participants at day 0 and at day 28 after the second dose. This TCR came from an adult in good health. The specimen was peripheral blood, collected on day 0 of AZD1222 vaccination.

The DNA reads TGTGCCAGCAGCTTAGCAGAGGGGATTGTTAGGACTAATAATCGGCAGTACTTC. Its product reads: CASSLAEGIVRTNNRQYF. This receptor chain uses TRBV7-9 and TRBJ2-7; TRBD2 could be the D gene, as 6 bases match. CDR1 and CDR2 (SEHNR, FQNEAQ) derive from the germline V gene (reference sequence). The V end loses 0 bases and the J end loses 9 bases, and a stretch of 27 bases separates them. The CDR3 measures 18 amino acids from cysteine to phenylalanine. Only the CDR3 part of the read is kept: 54 bases, read in frame from the first base.